This passage covers 3 T cell receptor beta chains from one sample sequenced in a study of T-cell memory formation after mild COVID-19. In TCRdb, the 5' RACE reads were re-called with MiXCR into one record per CDR3 protein. The sample records 250,000 to 300,000 distinct CDR3 sequences, under 20% being singletons. The sample consisted of PBMCs or a T cell subset sorted from them (not recorded which). The receptors originated from a man younger than 35 who had mild COVID-19 (a few samples of this study predate the infection). Cell type and time point are not known.

This clonotype appeared a few times. The chain carries TRBV12-3 or TRBV12-4 and TRBJ1-2; no reliable D call. This CDR3 is built from 12 residues. Trimming removed 1 base from V and 7 bases from J, with 7 bases in between. The CDR3 nucleotides read TGTGCCAGCAGTTTAGGACCCACTGGCTACACCTTC. Its protein product is CASSLGPTGYTF.

The gene calls are TRBV6-5 and TRBJ2-2; tentative D call: TRBD2 (6 bases). The CDR3 has 15 residues. V was trimmed by 2 bases and J by 4 bases, leaving 11 bases between them. Germline values: CDR1 MNHEY, CDR2 SVGAGI. The CDR3 protein is CASSYGGAPTGELFF. DNA for the CDR3: TGTGCCAGCAGTTACGGCGGGGCCCCCACCGGGGAGCTGTTTTTT.

This clonotype was counted only a few times. The chain uses TRBV4-1 and TRBJ1-2, with 9 bases fitting TRBD1. Germline V gene sequence: CDR1 MGHRA, CDR2 YSYEKL. The CDR3 length is 15 residues. After removal of 3 bases from V and 10 bases from J, the junction contained 12 bases not matched to a gene. As DNA, the CDR3 is TGCGCCAGCAGCCAGTCCCCGGGACAGGGACGAGTCTACACCTTC. Translated, it gives CASSQSPGQGRVYTF.